This entry features one TCR beta chain sequence. Libraries were prepared by immunoSEQ multiplex PCR; TCRdb keeps only in-frame clonotypes and omits some of them. The table records over 130,000 clones, more than 90% of them present only once. The data originate from a study of T cell responses to AZD1222 COVID-19 vaccine. CDR3 length equals 13 residues. Trimming pared 2 bases from V and 5 bases from J, leaving 9 bases between. The input for sequencing was peripheral blood, taken 28 days after the second AZD1222 dose. V usage is TRBV12-3 or TRBV12-4 and J usage is TRBJ1-1; weak D call: TRBD1 (5 bases). The TCR sequence derives from an adult who received the AZD1222 COVID-19 vaccine. The CDR3 loop reads CASSLWGRTEAFF. Here the CDR3 DNA reads TGTGCCAGCAGTTTATGGGGACGAACTGAAGCTTTCTTT.